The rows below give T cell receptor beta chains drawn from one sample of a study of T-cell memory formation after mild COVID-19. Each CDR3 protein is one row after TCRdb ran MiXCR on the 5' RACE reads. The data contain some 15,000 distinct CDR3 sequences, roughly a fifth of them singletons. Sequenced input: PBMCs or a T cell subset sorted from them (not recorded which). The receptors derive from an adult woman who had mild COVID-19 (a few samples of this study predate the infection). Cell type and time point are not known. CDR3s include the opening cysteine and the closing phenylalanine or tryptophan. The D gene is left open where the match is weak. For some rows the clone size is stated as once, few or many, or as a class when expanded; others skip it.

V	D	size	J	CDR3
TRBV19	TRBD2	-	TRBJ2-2	CASSILRLAGEIDTGELFF
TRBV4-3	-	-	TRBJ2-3	CASSQDPADTQYF
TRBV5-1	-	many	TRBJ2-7	CASSFEAPAFYYEQYF
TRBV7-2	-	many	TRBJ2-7	CASSPWYEQYF
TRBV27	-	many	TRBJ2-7	CASRQGYEQYF
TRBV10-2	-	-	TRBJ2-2	CASTHGRHTGELFF
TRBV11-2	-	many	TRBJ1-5	CASSSDNSNQPQHF
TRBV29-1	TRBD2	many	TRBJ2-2	CSAEPGTRTGELFF
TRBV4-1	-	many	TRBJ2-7	CASSRDRPSSYEQYF
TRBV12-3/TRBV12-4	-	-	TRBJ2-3	CASSFGSDTQYF
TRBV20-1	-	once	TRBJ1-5	CSASAGDRYQPQHF
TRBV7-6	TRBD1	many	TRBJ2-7	CASSLDPPGGVDYEQYF
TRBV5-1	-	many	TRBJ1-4	CASSVGTLLHEKLFF
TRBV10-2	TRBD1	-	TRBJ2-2	CASSPTGGYTGELFF
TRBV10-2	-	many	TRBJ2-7	CASSDLGTSRTYEQYF
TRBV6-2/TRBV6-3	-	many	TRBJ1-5	CASSLGHLYSNQPQHF
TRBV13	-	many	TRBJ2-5	CASSPRSGETQYF
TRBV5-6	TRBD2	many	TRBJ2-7	CASSSGTSGVRVSYEQYF
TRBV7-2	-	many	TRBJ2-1	CASSLEVGLSDNEQFF
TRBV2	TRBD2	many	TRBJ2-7	CASNRLAGVPEQYF
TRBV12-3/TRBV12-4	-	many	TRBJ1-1	CASSSRGEAFF
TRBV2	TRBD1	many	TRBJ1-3	CASRPDPGGLIYPSGNTIYF
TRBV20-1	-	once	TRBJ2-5	CSAGRGGATFGTQYF
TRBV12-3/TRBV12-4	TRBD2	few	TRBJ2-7	CASSPTILTSGRTILLNEQYF
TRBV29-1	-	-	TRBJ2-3	CSSRGGLGAQYF
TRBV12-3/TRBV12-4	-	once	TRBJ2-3	CASRQTDTQYF
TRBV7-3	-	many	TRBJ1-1	CASSFGDRTEAFF
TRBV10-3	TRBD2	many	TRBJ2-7	CAIRAESGRAYEQYF
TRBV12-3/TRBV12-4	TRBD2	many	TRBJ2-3	CASNLGLAGPTDTQYF
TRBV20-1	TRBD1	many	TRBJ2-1	CSAPGTGMYNEQFF
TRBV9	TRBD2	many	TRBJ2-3	CASSVDRGGRPDTQYF
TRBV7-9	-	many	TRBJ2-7	CASSFSESSYEQYF
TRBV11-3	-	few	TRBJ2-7	CASSFREAEQYF